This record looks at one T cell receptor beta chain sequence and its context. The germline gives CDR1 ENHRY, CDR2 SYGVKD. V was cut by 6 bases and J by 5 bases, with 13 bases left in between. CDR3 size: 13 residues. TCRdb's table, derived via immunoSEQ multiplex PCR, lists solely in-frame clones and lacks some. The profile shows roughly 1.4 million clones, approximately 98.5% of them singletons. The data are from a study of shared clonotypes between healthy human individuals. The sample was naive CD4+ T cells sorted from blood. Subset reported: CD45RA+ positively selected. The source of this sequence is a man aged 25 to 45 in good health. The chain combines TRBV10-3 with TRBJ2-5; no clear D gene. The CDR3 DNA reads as TGTGCCATCAGGCCCTCCGGAGCGGAGACCCAGTACTTC. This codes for CAIRPSGAETQYF.